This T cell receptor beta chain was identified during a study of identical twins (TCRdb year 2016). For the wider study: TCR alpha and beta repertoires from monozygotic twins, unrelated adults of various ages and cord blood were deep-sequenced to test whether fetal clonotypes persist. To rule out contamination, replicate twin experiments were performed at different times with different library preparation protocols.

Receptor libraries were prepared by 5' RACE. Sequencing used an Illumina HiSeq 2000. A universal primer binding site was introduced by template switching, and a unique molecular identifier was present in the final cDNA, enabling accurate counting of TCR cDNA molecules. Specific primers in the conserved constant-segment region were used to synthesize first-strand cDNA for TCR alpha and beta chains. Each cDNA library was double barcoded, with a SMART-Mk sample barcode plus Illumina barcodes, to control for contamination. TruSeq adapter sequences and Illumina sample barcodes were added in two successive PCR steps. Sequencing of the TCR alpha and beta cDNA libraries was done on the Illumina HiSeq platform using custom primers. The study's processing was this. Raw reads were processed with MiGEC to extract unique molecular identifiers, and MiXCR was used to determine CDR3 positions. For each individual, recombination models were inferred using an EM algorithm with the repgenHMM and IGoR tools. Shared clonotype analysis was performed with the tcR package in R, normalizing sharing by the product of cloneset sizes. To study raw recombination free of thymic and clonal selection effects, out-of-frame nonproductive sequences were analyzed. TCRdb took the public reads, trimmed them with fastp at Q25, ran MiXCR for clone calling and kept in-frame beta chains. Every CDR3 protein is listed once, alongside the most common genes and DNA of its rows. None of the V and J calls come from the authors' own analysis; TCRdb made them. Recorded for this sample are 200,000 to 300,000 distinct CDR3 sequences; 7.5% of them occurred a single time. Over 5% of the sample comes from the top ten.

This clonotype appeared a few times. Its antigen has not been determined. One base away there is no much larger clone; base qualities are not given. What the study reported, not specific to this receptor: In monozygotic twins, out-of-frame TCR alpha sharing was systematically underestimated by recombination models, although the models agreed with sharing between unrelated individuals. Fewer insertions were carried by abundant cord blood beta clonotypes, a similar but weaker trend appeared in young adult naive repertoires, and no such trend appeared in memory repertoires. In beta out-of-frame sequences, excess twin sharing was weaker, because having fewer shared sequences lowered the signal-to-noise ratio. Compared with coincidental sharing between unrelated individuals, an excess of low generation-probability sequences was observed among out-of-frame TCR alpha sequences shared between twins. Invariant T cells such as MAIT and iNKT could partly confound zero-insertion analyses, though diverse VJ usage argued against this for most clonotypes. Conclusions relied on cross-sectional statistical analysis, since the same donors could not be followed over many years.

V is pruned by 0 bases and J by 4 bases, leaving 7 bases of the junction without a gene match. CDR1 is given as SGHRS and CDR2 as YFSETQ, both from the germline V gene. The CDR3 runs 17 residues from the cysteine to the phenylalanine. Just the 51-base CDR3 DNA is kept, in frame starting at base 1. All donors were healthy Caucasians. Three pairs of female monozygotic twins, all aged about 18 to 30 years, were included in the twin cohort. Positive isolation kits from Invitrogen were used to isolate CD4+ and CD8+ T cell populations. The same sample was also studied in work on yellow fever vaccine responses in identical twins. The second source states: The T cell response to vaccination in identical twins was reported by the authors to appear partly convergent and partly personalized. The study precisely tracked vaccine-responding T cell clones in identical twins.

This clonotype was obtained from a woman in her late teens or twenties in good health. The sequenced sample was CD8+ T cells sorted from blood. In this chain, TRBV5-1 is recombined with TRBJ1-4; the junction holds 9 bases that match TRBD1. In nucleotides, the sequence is TGCGCCAGCAGCTTGGCTGTGGGACAGGGTGGTAATGAAAAACTGTTTTTT. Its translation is CASSLAVGQGGNEKLFF.